This TCR beta chain was identified during a study of T cells in Graves' hyperthyroidism and ophthalmopathy. No ophthalmopathy progression within 18 months constituted stable Graves' hyperthyroidism. This clonotype was seen at least ten times. Researchers took RNA transcripts and amplified the TCR beta CDR3 regions from them. Primed by the HTBI set, a first-round RT-PCR was run on the TCR CDR3. TCRdb re-derived calls from the multiplex PCR reads in MiXCR, one entry per CDR3 protein. The sample carries around 190,000 distinct CDR3 sequences, around a sixth recorded once. This receptor was obtained from a woman in her 50s with Graves' hyperthyroidism. Sequenced input: blood.

CDR3 region: CASSSLRRATEAFF. The CDR3 DNA follows: TGTGCCAGCAGCTCCCTGAGGAGGGCCACTGAAGCTTTCTTT. The rearrangement uses TRBV11-2 and TRBJ1-1; no reliable D call. The CDR3 length is 14 residues. Looked up from germline, CDR1 is SGHAT and CDR2 is FQNNGV. The V end was cut by 4 bases, the J end by 4 bases, with 13 bases between. The full variable domain, completed using reference TRBV11-2 and TRBJ1-1, is EAGVAQSPRYKIIEKRQSVAFWCNPISGHATLYWYQQILGQGPKLLIQFQNNGVVDDSQLPKDRFSAERLKGVDSTLKIQPAKLEDSAVYLCASSSLRRATEAFFGQGTRLTVV.